A selection of T cell receptor beta chains follows, all from one sample in a study of cytomegalovirus exposure and HLA in healthy donors. Profiling relied on immunoSEQ multiplex PCR, and the TCRdb table lists in-frame clones only, not all of them. Of approximately 190,000 clones listed, about four fifths are singletons. Sequencing was done on a sample of PBMCs. These receptors came from a man in his forties in good health and CMV-seropositive. The CDR3 runs from the conserved cysteine through the conserved F or W. The D gene is left open where the match is weak. Only some rows state a clone size, as once, few, many or a class for expanded clones.

j_gene	d_gene	v_gene	abundance	CDR3nt	CDR3aa
TRBJ2-5	NA	TRBV5-1	NA	TGCGCCAGCAGCTTGAACGGAGGATCCGGCGAGACCCAGTACTTC	CASSLNGGSGETQYF
TRBJ1-1	NA	TRBV6-6	NA	TGTGCCAGCAGTACCCAGGGTTTGGTGAACACTGAAGCTTTCTTT	CASSTQGLVNTEAFF
TRBJ1-4	TRBD1	TRBV7-9	NA	TGTGCCAGCAGCTTAGGAGGGACAGGGCGTTTTACAACTAATGAAAAACTGTTTTTT	CASSLGGTGRFTTNEKLFF
TRBJ2-2	NA	TRBV27	NA	TGTGCCACCAGGACTATTTCGAACACCGGGGAGCTGTTTTTT	CATRTISNTGELFF
TRBJ2-7	TRBD2	TRBV7-8	NA	TGTGCCAGCAGCCCCGGGACTAGCGGGGGGGCCGTATACGAGCAGTACTTC	CASSPGTSGGAVYEQYF
TRBJ1-1	NA	TRBV5-1	once	TGCGCCAGCAGCTTAGATGAGAGGACTGAAGCTTTCTTT	CASSLDERTEAFF
TRBJ2-5	NA	TRBV5-4	NA	TGTGCCAGCAGCCTAGAAGAGACCCAGTACTTC	CASSLEETQYF
TRBJ1-6	TRBD1	TRBV27	NA	TGTGCCAGCAGTTTGGGACAGTCAAATTCACCCCTCCACTTT	CASSLGQSNSPLHF
TRBJ2-5	TRBD2	TRBV10-3	NA	TGTGCCATCAGTGTCCATAGCGGGAGCCAAGAGACCCAGTACTTC	CAISVHSGSQETQYF
TRBJ2-1	NA	TRBV9	NA	TGTGCCAGCAGCCCCTCTTACAATGAGCAGTTCTTC	CASSPSYNEQFF
TRBJ2-3	NA	TRBV5-1	NA	TGCGCCAGCAGCTTGGCGGATACGCAGTATTTT	CASSLADTQYF
TRBJ2-1	TRBD2	TRBV2	NA	TGTGCCAGCAGTGGGGCAAGCGGGGCGAGCAATGAGCAGTTCTTC	CASSGASGASNEQFF
TRBJ2-2	NA	TRBV5-1	few	TGCGCCAGCAGGGCCGGGGTTGGGCAGCGGAACACCGGGGAGCTGTTTTTT	CASRAGVGQRNTGELFF
TRBJ1-2	TRBD1	TRBV5-1	once	TGCGCCAGCAGCCGGGACAGGGGGGCTCATGGCTACACCTTC	CASSRDRGAHGYTF
TRBJ2-7	TRBD1	TRBV7-3	NA	TGTGCCAGCAGCTTAGGTCACGGGACAGGGGTCCACGAGCAGTACTTC	CASSLGHGTGVHEQYF
TRBJ2-5	NA	TRBV27	NA	TGTGCCAGCAGACCACAGGGTGGGGAGACCCAGTACTTC	CASRPQGGETQYF
TRBJ2-1	TRBD2	TRBV28	NA	TGTGCCAGCTACTCTGGGGCGGGAGGGCCCTACAATGAGCAGTTCTTC	CASYSGAGGPYNEQFF
TRBJ1-1	TRBD1	TRBV4-1	NA	TGCGCCAGCAGCCAAGAGCAGGGGGCCACTGAAGCTTTCTTT	CASSQEQGATEAFF
TRBJ2-5	NA	TRBV27	NA	TGTGCCAGCAGTTTGGGGCAGGGGGGTGGAGAGCAGTACTTC	CASSLGQGGGEQYF
TRBJ2-7	NA	TRBV2	once	TGTGCCAGCAGGCGGGACAGCTCCTACGAGCAGTACTTC	CASRRDSSYEQYF
TRBJ2-1	TRBD2	TRBV5-6	NA	TGTGCCAGCAGCCCCTTAGCGGGAGGGAGGATAAATGAGCAGTTCTTC	CASSPLAGGRINEQFF
TRBJ2-3	NA	TRBV5-1	NA	TGCGCCAGCAGCTTGGCCCCTGGGGCTCGTAGCACAGATACGCAGTATTTT	CASSLAPGARSTDTQYF
TRBJ1-3	TRBD1	TRBV7-4	NA	TGTGCCAGCCAGAGTAATAACTTAGGTGGAGGGGGCGCTTCTGGAAACACCATATATTTT	CASQSNNLGGGGASGNTIYF
TRBJ2-6	NA	TRBV6-1	NA	TGTGCCAGCAAAAGCAGGGGAACTGGGGCCAACGTCCTGACTTTC	CASKSRGTGANVLTF
TRBJ2-7	NA	TRBV28	once	TGTGCCAGCAGTTTCAAACTAGCCATACCCGGCTACGAGCAGTACTTC	CASSFKLAIPGYEQYF
TRBJ2-7	NA	TRBV5-1	NA	TGCGCCAGCAGCTTGGGAACAGGGCCTTCGGGGCAGTACTTC	CASSLGTGPSGQYF
TRBJ2-1	TRBD1	TRBV10-3	NA	TGTGCCATCACCTCCTCGGTGGGACAGGGGGCAAGTGATGAGCAGTTCTTC	CAITSSVGQGASDEQFF
TRBJ2-7	NA	TRBV7-3	NA	TGTGCCAGCAGCCCCCAACCTACTCACGTCTACGAGCAGTACTTC	CASSPQPTHVYEQYF
TRBJ2-7	NA	TRBV6-5	few	TGTGCCAGCAGTCCGACTTATTTGACAGCCTACGAGCAGTACTTC	CASSPTYLTAYEQYF
TRBJ2-3	TRBD2	TRBV7-6	once	TGTGCCAGCAGAAGGACTAGCGCCCGCACAGATACGCAGTATTTT	CASRRTSARTDTQYF
TRBJ2-1	TRBD2	TRBV2	once	TGTGCCAGCAGGACCCTAGCGGGGGGCTACAATGAGCAGTTCTTC	CASRTLAGGYNEQFF
TRBJ2-1	TRBD2	TRBV18	NA	TGTGCCAGCTCAAACCTAGCGGGAGGGCCCTCCTACAATGAGCAGTTCTTC	CASSNLAGGPSYNEQFF
TRBJ2-2	NA	TRBV28	NA	TGTGCCAGCAGTTTACCCGGTGGCACCGGGGAGCTGCTTTTT	CASSLPGGTGELLF
TRBJ2-7	TRBD2	TRBV5-1	NA	TGCGCCAGCAGCTTCACTAGCGGCCCCTACGAGCAGTACTTC	CASSFTSGPYEQYF
TRBJ2-7	NA	TRBV19	NA	TGTGCCAGTAGTATCAACCTGGGACAAAGCTACGAGCAGTACTTC	CASSINLGQSYEQYF
TRBJ2-3	NA	TRBV7-3	NA	TGTGCCAGCAGCTTATCCCTAGCCGCGTCAGATACGCAGTATTTT	CASSLSLAASDTQYF
TRBJ2-5	TRBD2	TRBV10-3	NA	TGTGCCATCAGTGAGTCGGCGGGAGGCCTGGGGGAGACCCAGTACTTC	CAISESAGGLGETQYF
TRBJ1-1	NA	TRBV5-5	NA	TGTGCCAGCAGCCACACCCGGGTAGTTGGCACTGAAGCTTTCTTT	CASSHTRVVGTEAFF
TRBJ1-2	TRBD1	TRBV18	NA	TGTGCCAGCTCACCACGACAGGGGCCCAGTTCTAACTATGGCTACACCTTC	CASSPRQGPSSNYGYTF
TRBJ1-5	TRBD1	TRBV18	NA	TGTGCCAGCTCACCACTAGGACAGGGTGGCAATCAGCCCCAGCATTTT	CASSPLGQGGNQPQHF
TRBJ2-3	NA	TRBV7-3	NA	TGTGCCAGCAGCTTAATGGAGATAGCGGCCAGCACAGATACGCAGTATTTT	CASSLMEIAASTDTQYF
TRBJ2-7	TRBD1	TRBV11-3	NA	TGTGCCAGCAGCTCGACGGGACAGGGGGCCGAGCAGTACTTC	CASSSTGQGAEQYF
TRBJ2-1	TRBD2	TRBV19	NA	TGTGCCAGTAGTATCACCGGGACTAGCGACTATGAGCAGTTCTTC	CASSITGTSDYEQFF
TRBJ2-7	TRBD1	TRBV28	NA	TGTGCCAGCAGAGTGGGACAGGGGGGACAAGGCGAGCAGTACTTC	CASRVGQGGQGEQYF
TRBJ2-3	TRBD2	TRBV9	NA	TGTGCCAGCAGCCCCGGACTAGCGGGGGCCTCCGATACGCAGTATTTT	CASSPGLAGASDTQYF
TRBJ2-3	TRBD2	TRBV5-4	once	TGTGCCAGCAGCTTGCCGGGAGGGCCCGCCGCCGCAGATACGCAGTATTTT	CASSLPGGPAAADTQYF
TRBJ1-3	NA	TRBV6-5	NA	TGTGCCAGCCTCACAGGTGGAGCTGGAAACACCATATATTTT	CASLTGGAGNTIYF
TRBJ1-5	NA	TRBV2	NA	TGTGCCAGCAAGCACGATACTAACAATCAGCCCCAGCATTTT	CASKHDTNNQPQHF
TRBJ2-5	NA	TRBV10-2	NA	TGCGCCAGCAGACGCGGGACCCAAGAGACCCAGTACTTC	CASRRGTQETQYF
TRBJ2-1	NA	TRBV4-3	NA	TGCGCCAGCAGCCAGAGCCGGGACACCTTCAATGAGCAGTTCTTC	CASSQSRDTFNEQFF
TRBJ2-1	NA	TRBV19	NA	TGTGCCAGTAGTATGGGACTTTCCTACAATGAGCAGTTCTTC	CASSMGLSYNEQFF
TRBJ2-2	TRBD2	TRBV6-6	NA	TGTGCCAGCACCCTTAGCGGGGAGAACACCGGGGAGCTGTTTTTT	CASTLSGENTGELFF
TRBJ1-2	NA	TRBV6-1	NA	TGTGCCAGCAGTGAACGGCGGGTTGGTGTCTATGGCTACACCTTC	CASSERRVGVYGYTF
TRBJ2-1	TRBD1	TRBV4-1	NA	TGCGCCAGCAGCCGAATCCAGGGGGTTGATAAGCAGTTCTTC	CASSRIQGVDKQFF
TRBJ2-7	TRBD2	TRBV7-9	once	TGTGCCAGCAGCGCACTAGCGCTTAGCTCCTACGAGCAGTACTTC	CASSALALSSYEQYF